These 9 T cell receptor beta chains share one sample of origin, sequenced in a study of T-cell memory formation after mild COVID-19. TCRdb re-derived calls from the 5' RACE reads in MiXCR, one entry per CDR3 protein. The sample records around 82,000 distinct CDR3 sequences, around 13% being singletons. Sequencing was done on a sample of PBMCs or a T cell subset sorted from them (not recorded which). Every receptor here comes from a man between 18 and 29 years old who had mild COVID-19 (a few samples of this study predate the infection). Cell type and time point are not known.

Only a few counts were recorded for this clonotype. The chain has TRBV6-5 and TRBJ2-7, with D possibly being TRBD1 (5 bases). The CDR3 length is 16 residues. The V gene's germline CDR1 is MNHEY and CDR2 SVGAGI. Trimming removed 0 bases from V and 2 bases from J, with 14 bases in between. The CDR3 sequence is CASSYSTQGSPYEQYF. The CDR3 DNA is TGTGCCAGCAGTTACTCGACCCAGGGTAGTCCCTACGAGCAGTACTTC.

This clonotype was observed a handful of times. This chain uses TRBV6-2 or TRBV6-3 with TRBJ1-5; D perhaps matches TRBD1 (5 bases). The CDR3 has 16 amino acids. From germline, CDR1 is MNHEY and CDR2 SVGEGT. The V end was cut by 0 bases, the J end by 7 bases, with 16 bases between. For the CDR3, the DNA is TGTGCCAGCAGTTACTCGATAGGAGGGGCAGGACAGCCCCAGCATTTT. Translated: CASSYSIGGAGQPQHF.

This chain links TRBV12-3 or TRBV12-4 with TRBJ1-5; the D gene is possibly TRBD1 (6 bases). This CDR3 contains 16 residues. V was cut by 5 bases and J by 2 bases, with 16 bases left in between. CDR3 sequence (DNA): TGTGCCAGCAGTATAGACAGGCCTTCGGGCAATCAGCCCCAGCATTTT. It specifies CASSIDRPSGNQPQHF.

The gene calls are TRBV6-2 or TRBV6-3 and TRBJ1-2, with 7 bases that match TRBD1. The CDR3 loop spans 15 amino acids. Unmatched junction bases numbered 16, after V lost 8 bases and J lost 7 bases. CDR1 MNHEY and CDR2 SVGEGT come from the germline V gene. CDR3 loop: CASGKSDRPPSGYTF. For the CDR3, the DNA is TGTGCCAGCGGTAAATCGGACAGGCCGCCCTCTGGCTACACCTTC.

CDR3 sequence: CAIRVTGGNNSPLHF. CDR3 in DNA: TGTGCCATCAGAGTAACAGGGGGGAATAATTCACCCCTCCACTTT. The J gene is TRBJ1-6, the V gene TRBV10-3, with TRBD1 matching over 8 bases. CDR3 length: 15 amino acids. Losses at the gene ends were 6 bases for V and 5 bases for J; bases not matched to a gene: 6. Germline V CDR1 and CDR2: ENHRY, SYGVKD.

This clonotype was picked up many times. The chain links TRBV5-8 to TRBJ2-2; no clear D gene. This CDR3 has 13 amino acids. CDR1 SGHTS and CDR2 YDEGEE come from the germline V gene. Trimming pared 5 bases from V and 3 bases from J, leaving 8 bases between. The CDR3 DNA reads TGTGCCAGCAGTTTCAGTTACACCGGGGAGCTGTTTTTT. It translates to CASSFSYTGELFF.

V gene TRBV3-1 combines with J gene TRBJ2-3, with D uncertain. V lost 1 base, J lost 3 bases, and 14 bases lay in between. The length of the CDR3 is 16 residues. CDR1 LGHDT and CDR2 YNNKEL come from the germline V gene (reference sequence). The DNA of the CDR3 is TGTGCCAGCAGCCAAGGACGGACGGGTCGGACAGATACGCAGTATTTT. It codes for CASSQGRTGRTDTQYF.

The chain couples TRBV25-1 to TRBJ2-5; D assignment may be TRBD1 or TRBD2 (5 bases each). Trimming took 0 bases from V and 5 from J, leaving 10 bases between them. The germline V gene encodes CDR1 MGHDK and CDR2 SYGVNS. The CDR3 covers 14 residues. CDR3 nucleotides: TGTGCCAGCAGTGAATATGGGGGTGAGGAGACCCAGTACTTC. As protein: CASSEYGGEETQYF.

This clonotype was detected only a few times. The chain joins TRBV7-8 to TRBJ2-3; 7 nucleotides match TRBD2. The CDR3 sequence is 14 residues long. CDR1 is SGHVS, CDR2 FQNEAQ, per germline. V shed 4 bases and J 4 bases; nucleotides not matched to a gene: 5. CDR3 residues: CASSSGRVPDTQYF. The CDR3 DNA reads TGTGCCAGCAGCTCGGGGAGGGTCCCAGATACGCAGTATTTT.